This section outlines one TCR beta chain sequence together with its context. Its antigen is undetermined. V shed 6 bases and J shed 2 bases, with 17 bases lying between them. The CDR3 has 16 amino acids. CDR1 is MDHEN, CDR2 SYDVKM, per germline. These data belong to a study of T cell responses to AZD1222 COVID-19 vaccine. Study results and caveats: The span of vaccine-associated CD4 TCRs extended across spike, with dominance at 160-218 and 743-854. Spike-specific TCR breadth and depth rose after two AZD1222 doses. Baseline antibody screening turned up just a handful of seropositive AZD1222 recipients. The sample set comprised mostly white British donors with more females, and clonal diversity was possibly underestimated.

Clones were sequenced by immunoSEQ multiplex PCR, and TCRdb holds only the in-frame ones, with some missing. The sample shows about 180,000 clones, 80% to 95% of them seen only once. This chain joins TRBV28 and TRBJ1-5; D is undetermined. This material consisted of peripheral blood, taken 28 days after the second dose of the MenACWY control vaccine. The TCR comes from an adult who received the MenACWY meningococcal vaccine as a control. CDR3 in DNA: TGTGCCAGCAGATACTCTGGAAGCACGGGCAATCAGCCCCAGCATTTT. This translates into CASRYSGSTGNQPQHF.